One T cell receptor beta chain is described in this entry. This clone occurred a few times. Its specific antigen is unknown. No much larger clonotype is one base removed from it; base qualities were not supplied. The cohort was made up of approximately 670 healthy bone marrow donors. At the time of sampling, every cohort member was nominally healthy, though immune exposures that went unrecorded were likely present. The donor was CMV seronegative and was included in the group of several hundred seronegative cohort members. A peripheral blood sample was collected from each donor, and TCR beta sequencing was performed on peripheral blood mononuclear cells. The Qiagen DNeasy Blood Extraction Kit was used to extract genomic DNA from the blood cell samples. Libraries came from the immunoSEQ multiplex PCR assay. For the multiplex PCR, a mixture combining 60 forward primers for TCR Vbeta segments and 13 reverse primers for TCR Jbeta segments was used. Amplification of the CDR3 region of rearranged TCR beta genes was performed with a multiplex PCR assay on genomic DNA. The Illumina HiSeq System was used to sequence the amplified TCR beta libraries as 87-base-pair reads. Turning to the authors' computational methods: Across the 600 to 700 repertoires, a later analysis counted roughly 84 million unique TCR beta chains, 8.5 million to 12 million of which were shared by at least two donors. Raw reads were error-corrected and collapsed into unique sequences with a nearest-neighbor algorithm that merged closely related sequences to remove PCR and sequencing errors. V, D and J gene segments were assigned by aligning CDR3 sequences to IMGT reference sequences. For a sequence to be retained, a match of at least six nucleotides was required to both a V gene segment and a J gene segment. A rearrangement was called productive if the CDR3 had no stop codons and remained in frame with V and J, and every other rearrangement was called non-productive. Following IMGT convention, CDR3 was defined as the stretch from the second conserved V-encoded cysteine to the conserved J-encoded phenylalanine. In an earlier analysis of more than 550 of the donors, sequences lacking an unambiguous match to a single V gene segment were excluded. An earlier analysis of fewer than 750 of the donors called V segments functional above 56.7% productive rearrangements and segregating when the between-donor standard deviation exceeded 5%. A statistical classification framework was built for diagnosing cytomegalovirus status from the catalog of TCR beta chain sequences. In a later analysis, TCR nucleotide sequences were compared against IMGT/GENE-DB human TR gene sequences so that V and J genes could be assigned. A later analysis assigned CDR3 sequences and most-parsimonious VDJ recombination scenarios with the TCRdist pipeline. In a later analysis, each TCR beta chain was defined by its CDR3 amino acid sequence together with its V-gene family, and reads without a unique V-gene family were excluded. A later analysis removed 500 to 600 highly shared, low-generation-probability nucleotide sequences to deal with suspected cross-contamination and a sequencing artifact. A later analysis calculated a clonal expansion index for each public chain from normalized within-repertoire ranks of inferred template counts. Generation probabilities in a later analysis came from a VDJ recombination model fitted to out-of-frame rearrangements, and those results were checked against IGoR. A later analysis scored TCR-TCR, TCR-HLA and TCR-CMV co-occurrence with hypergeometric tests, applying a repertoire-size bias correction to TCR pairs. A later analysis estimated false discovery rates by permuting HLA or CMV assignments 20 times. A later analysis grouped co-occurring TCRs with DBSCAN, adding TCRdist sequence similarity when clustering within HLA-allele-positive subsets. Co-occurrence clustering excluded repertoires with fewer than 30,000 or more than 120,000 public chains, plus five with anomalous nucleotide sharing. TCRdb retrieved this table from immuneACCESS and kept in-frame rearrangements only. Not all clones are present; in checked studies, unresolved V genes account for under half, and no reason is known for the remainder. From that table come the V and J calls and clone size; the DNA was used to work out D and trimming. Across this sample there are over 75,000 clones, with around 80% seen only once. The ten most abundant clones make up just over 0.75% of the sample.

The data are from a study of cytomegalovirus exposure and HLA in healthy donors (dated 2017 in TCRdb). In terms of the full investigation: An earlier analysis of about 560 of the donors reported roughly 300 Gb of sequence data and around 120 million unique TCR beta sequences obtained from approximately 180 million T cells. An early release covering about 600 HLA-typed donors comprised approximately 300 gigabases of sequencing data and around 80 million unique TCR sequences. Of the 300 to 450 genotyped donors, about 84% fell in the genetic ancestry cluster associated with self-reported Caucasian donors. The aim of the study was to test whether cataloging public T cell receptors could identify signatures of past pathogen exposure. The study profiled the T cell repertoires of about 640 subjects by immunosequencing and related them to cytomegalovirus serostatus. In addition to the first cohort of approximately 650 subjects, a separate validation cohort of under 150 different subjects was used. The study combined high-throughput TCR immunosequencing, statistical association of individual TCRs with disease status, and machine learning to predict cytomegalovirus infection status. A later analysis re-analyzed previously published TCR beta repertoires from about 600 donors and added high-resolution HLA genotyping to study TCR occurrence patterns. The later analysis used no new phenotypic data to find candidate immune exposures, relying instead on TCR beta sequences and their occurrence across donors. To decide whether each TCR beta V gene segment behaved as functional or pseudogenic, an earlier analysis of some 600 of the donors relied on high-throughput TCR beta sequencing. Donor age, sex, ethnicity and CMV serostatus were compiled alongside the repertoire data. In a later genetic analysis, genome-wide SNP genotypes for about three fifths of the 666 donors were used, and that subset was treated as a discovery cohort. All discovery cohort repertoires had been generated using a single sequencing platform. Both class I and class II loci were covered by HLA typing, at four-digit resolution. The number of typed donors differed by locus: roughly 620-640 for A, B, C, DRB1 and DQB1; some 500 for DQA1; approximately 610 for DPA1; and about 450 for DPB1. Because of strong linkage in the cohort, five DR-DQ haplotypes were treated as single units for association and clustering. Across roughly 420 genotyped donors of the cohort, an average of about 200,000 unique TCR beta nucleotide sequences per donor were sequenced, and approximately 19% of those sequences were non-productive.

Points the paper makes about the study in general: A later analysis found that TCR association rates varied across HLA loci, with DRB1 alleles showing the most associated TCRs and HLA-C alleles the fewest. Compared with the roughly 700-donor mean, donors in an Asian-associated ancestry cluster had fewer N-insertions in productive TCRs, according to a later genetic analysis. In an earlier analysis of more than 450 of the donors, most TCR beta V segments were observed in productive rearrangements about 90% or about 30% of the time, broadly matching IMGT annotations. A later analysis found that most CMV-associated TCR beta chains appeared HLA-restricted, with HLA associations seemingly driven largely by CMV exposure. In vitro tests confirmed that three of the cytomegalovirus-associated TCR beta chains recognize cytomegalovirus antigens. A further reported finding was that TCR beta sequences accurately predicted the HLA-A and HLA-B alleles for most subjects in the first cohort. The sequencing pipeline was judged likely to have produced a cluster of highly shared sequence variants as a technical artifact. Because HLA typing was unavailable for some donors at each locus, only the typed subset was used in association tests. The presence/absence analyses assumed that sequencing depth was roughly uniform across donors, and that assumption may not be true. Only TCR beta chains were sequenced in this cohort, and the absence of alpha or paired-chain data limited detectable features. An association between a missense DCLRE1C variant and V-gene and J-gene trimming of TCR beta chains was found in a later genetic analysis and replicated in an independent cohort. The authors suggested that the approach could potentially be extended to other disease states and immunological phenotypes. Cytomegalovirus status was reported to be diagnosed by the classifier with high specificity and sensitivity in both the original and validation cohorts. Correlated functional status among segregating V segments might be attributable to linkage disequilibrium, but an unknown experimental factor could not be ruled out. Assigning TCR associations to individual alleles was difficult when HLA alleles, especially DR and DQ, strongly co-occurred. The 87-base-pair reads could not distinguish some IMGT-functional V segments, including TRBV6-2 and TRBV6-3, so those segments were excluded. A later analysis found that HLA-associated TCR beta chains were more clonally expanded and had lower generation probabilities than equally common non-associated chains. A later analysis reported that several top co-occurrence clusters appeared linked to parvovirus B19, influenza, CMV and Epstein-Barr virus. Some 15 rarely observed V segments, including chromosome 9 orphons, were excluded from the earlier analysis of some 590 of the donors because counts were too low. The study listed 164 TCR beta chains as associated with cytomegalovirus. Most TCR sequences were observed very rarely across donors, whereas some public TCRs were present in many individuals. A later analysis associated some 17,000 TCR beta sequences with specific HLA alleles at a false discovery rate of 0.05. CMV serostatus was the only immune exposure information available for the cohort.

After removal of 5 bases from V and 8 bases from J, the junction retains 15 bases not matched to a gene. CDR1 is given as MDHEN and CDR2 as SYDVKM, both from the germline V gene. The CDR3 covers 16 residues, taking in both the cysteine and the phenylalanine. The CDR3 DNA has 48 bases and is translated from base 1. The sequencing sample was made of PBMCs. The V and J genes are TRBV28 and TRBJ1-1, and 9 bases in between align with TRBD1. The sequence was obtained from a woman in her fifties or sixties in good health and CMV-seronegative. The DNA is TGTGCCAGCAGTACCGCCCACAGGGGGCTGGGGTCGGAAGCTTTCTTT. Translated, it reads CASSTAHRGLGSEAFF. When the CDR3 is completed using the reference TRBV28 and TRBJ1-1 genes on either side, the full variable domain is DVKVTQSSRYLVKRTGEKVFLECVQDMDHENMFWYRQDPGLGLRLIYFSYDVKMKEKGDIPEGYSVSREKKERFSLILESASTNQTSMYLCASSTAHRGLGSEAFFGQGTRLTVV.